Sequencing of this TCR beta chain was carried out in a study of cytomegalovirus exposure and HLA in healthy donors. Notes on the study in general: A prior analysis recorded that most TCR beta V segments were productive about 87% or about 30% of the time. In presence/absence analyses, roughly uniform sequencing depth across donors was assumed.

V was pared by 3 bases and J by 1 base, with 15 bases between. The CDR3 contains 16 residues. Germline CDR1 is SGDLS and CDR2 is YYNGEE. As regards this clone: No antigen is known for it.

Amplification used 60 Vbeta primers and 13 Jbeta primers. TCRdb's copy holds only in-frame clones and misses some; the assay was immunoSEQ multiplex PCR. The data contain about 120,000 clones, 15% to 19% of them singletons. The clonotype was recovered from a woman between 18 and 29 years old in good health and CMV-seronegative. The chain recombines TRBV9 with TRBJ2-3, with D possibly TRBD2 on 6 matching bases. The sequenced sample consisted of PBMCs. The CDR3 region is CASSAGRRIGTDTQYF. The CDR3 DNA reads TGTGCCAGCAGCGCGGGGAGGCGGATAGGCACAGATACGCAGTATTTT.